These 20 T cell receptor beta chains share one sample of origin, sequenced in a study of blood T cells in healthy people across ages. The authors ran a second PCR of about 7 to 11 cycles using a sample-barcoded 5' primer and a J-beta primer mix. TCRdb re-called the 5' RACE reads with MiXCR, one entry per CDR3 protein. The data hold fewer than 1,000,000 distinct CDR3 sequences, with around half observed a single time. Sequences were obtained from blood. The receptors were gathered from an older man in good health.

This clonotype was detected a few times. The chain joins TRBV6-2 or TRBV6-3 to TRBJ1-2; 9 nucleotides match TRBD1. The CDR3 has 14 residues. The V gene end was trimmed by 6 bases and the J gene end by 6 bases; junction bases not matched to a gene: 8. Germline assignment: CDR1 MNHEY and CDR2 SVGEGT. The DNA of the CDR3 is TGTGCCAGCAGATCTCCCGGGACAGGGAATGGCTACACCTTC. Amino acid sequence: CASRSPGTGNGYTF.

This chain uses TRBV29-1 with TRBJ2-7, with 10 bases that match TRBD1. V gave up 5 bases and J gave up 3 bases; unmatched junction bases: 7. The CDR3 spans 14 residues. The germline V gene encodes CDR1 SQVTM and CDR2 ANQGSEA. The CDR3 sequence: CSVQDRGVGYEQYF. The CDR3 DNA reads TGCAGCGTTCAGGACAGGGGGGTAGGCTACGAGCAGTACTTC.

In this sample, this clonotype turned up once. The rearrangement joins TRBV6-2 or TRBV6-3 to TRBJ2-3; unclear D gene. The CDR3 covers 14 residues. The V gene's germline CDR1 is MNHEY and CDR2 SVGEGT. Trimming stripped 5 bases from V and 6 bases from J, with 15 bases between. The CDR3, as DNA: TGTGCCAGCAGTAAATACACGGCCGGGGATACGCAGTATTTT. Protein product: CASSKYTAGDTQYF.

This clonotype appeared a few times. The V call is TRBV12-3 or TRBV12-4, the J call TRBJ2-5; 14 bases line up with TRBD2. Unmatched junction bases numbered 11, after V lost 6 bases and J lost 5 bases. There are 17 residues in the CDR3. CDR3 nucleotides: TGTGCCAGCAGCACTACCGGGACTAGCGGGAGAGGGGAGACCCAGTACTTC. The encoded protein is CASSTTGTSGRGETQYF.

The chain has TRBV28 and TRBJ1-4; D call uncertain. The CDR3 is 13 residues long. The V end was cut by 6 bases, the J end by 8 bases, with 13 bases between. Germline CDR1 and CDR2: MDHEN and SYDVKM. CDR3 loop: CASSPPFEEKLFF. For the CDR3, the DNA is TGTGCCAGCAGCCCCCCGTTTGAAGAAAAACTGTTTTTT.

The gene calls are TRBV9 and TRBJ2-4; 9 bases match TRBD2. V shed 0 bases, J shed 9 bases, and the junction held 10 bases outside the gene matches. CDR1 is SGDLS and CDR2 is YYNGEE in the germline V gene. The CDR3 is 16 amino acids. CDR3 region: CASSVGDSGRGFIQYF. DNA for the CDR3: TGTGCCAGCAGCGTAGGGGATAGCGGGAGAGGGTTCATTCAGTACTTC.

V usage is TRBV12-3 or TRBV12-4 and J usage is TRBJ1-5; D is unresolved. V was pared by 4 bases and J by 5 bases, with 9 bases between. The CDR3 length is 13 residues. CDR3 in amino acids: CASSSGPYQPQHF. CDR3 nucleotide sequence: TGTGCCAGCAGTTCTGGACCGTATCAGCCCCAGCATTTT.

This chain joins TRBV11-2 and TRBJ2-1, with 9 nucleotides matching TRBD2. CDR1 and CDR2 (germline): SGHAT, FQNNGV. CDR3 length: 16 amino acids. Trimming removed 5 bases from V and 1 base from J; junction bases left unmatched: 6. The chain's CDR3 is CASSPRAGGSYNEQFF. The CDR3 bases are TGTGCCAGCAGCCCGAGGGCGGGGGGGTCCTACAATGAGCAGTTCTTC.

There are a few counts of this clonotype. The chain couples TRBV15 to TRBJ2-3; D call uncertain. Germline V CDR1 and CDR2: LNHNV, YYDKDF (reference sequence). The CDR3 runs 19 residues. V gave up 3 bases and J gave up 3 bases, with 25 bases separating them. Written as DNA, the CDR3 is TGTGCCACCAGCAGGGATCACGAGTCAGTTACGTGGACGACAGATACGCAGTATTTT. It translates to CATSRDHESVTWTTDTQYF.

This clonotype was seen more than once but under ten times. The chain employs TRBV12-3 or TRBV12-4 and TRBJ2-7; 7 nucleotides line up with TRBD2. CDR3 length: 15 amino acids. The J segment lost 5 bases and the V segment lost 2 bases, leaving 9 bases of the junction unmatched. Here the CDR3 reads CASSLYREESHEQYF. The CDR3, as DNA: TGTGCCAGCAGTTTATATCGGGAGGAATCCCACGAGCAGTACTTC.

In its sample, this clonotype was seen a few times. The chain recombines TRBV6-5 with TRBJ1-5; no firm D call. This CDR3 comprises 14 residues. V gave up 4 bases and J gave up 4 bases, with 11 bases separating them. Germline loops: CDR1 MNHEY, CDR2 SVGAGI. The CDR3 DNA is TGTGCCAGCAGTTCCCGGCCGGGGAATCAGCCCCAGCATTTT. Protein: CASSSRPGNQPQHF.

The J gene is TRBJ2-4, the V gene TRBV7-6; 9 positions agree with TRBD1. Judging by the DNA end, TRBJ2-7 fits better; the J call may be wrong. CDR1 SGHVS and CDR2 FNYEAQ come from the germline V gene. This CDR3 has 18 amino acids. CDR3 region: CASSLKGPPGQGFYEQYF. The CDR3 DNA reads TGTGCCAGCAGCCTCAAAGGGCCGCCGGGACAGGGATTCTACGAGCAGTACTTC.

In its sample, this clonotype was seen a few times. The chain joins TRBV7-2 to TRBJ2-3; D gene uncertain. The CDR3 contains 15 residues. Looked up from germline, CDR1 is SGHTA and CDR2 is FQGNSA. V lost 4 bases and J lost 0, with 11 bases in between. The CDR3: CASSYRRYSTDTQYF. As DNA, the CDR3 is TGTGCCAGCAGCTACAGACGGTATAGCACAGATACGCAGTATTTT.

The DNA of the CDR3 is TGCGCCAGCAGCCCAGGGGGAAGGGAAAAACTGTTTTTT. It codes for CASSPGGREKLFF. The chain combines TRBV4-3 with TRBJ1-4; 7 bases fit TRBD1. The CDR3 covers 13 residues. The trim removed 4 bases at V and 8 bases at J, leaving 4 bases unmatched. The germline CDR1 and CDR2 sequences are LGHNA and YSLEER.

This sequence joins TRBV4-2 and TRBJ1-4; 7 bases align to TRBD1. Germline assignment: CDR1 LGHNA and CDR2 YNFKEQ. The CDR3 is 16 amino acids. V lost 0 bases, J lost 4 bases, and 5 bases stayed unmatched. CDR3 DNA: TGTGCCAGCAGCCAAGATCGGGGGACAGTTAATGAAAAACTGTTTTTT. It codes for CASSQDRGTVNEKLFF.

The rearrangement uses TRBV10-3 and TRBJ1-2, with a tentative D call TRBD1 (5 bases). The CDR3 has 13 residues. V was pared by 7 bases and J by 7 bases, with 16 bases between. Germline assignment: CDR1 ENHRY and CDR2 SYGVKD. The DNA for the CDR3 is TGTGCCATCACCGGGGACCCGAGAGCTGGCTACACCTTC. Protein: CAITGDPRAGYTF.

The V and J genes are TRBV10-3 and TRBJ2-3, with D maybe TRBD2 (5 bases). CDR1 is ENHRY, CDR2 SYGVKD, per germline. The length of the CDR3 is 12 residues. Between the trimmed V and J ends, which lost 9 bases and 0 bases, there was a span of 7 bases. The CDR3 sequence: CAMAGSTDTQYF. As DNA, the CDR3 is TGTGCCATGGCGGGTAGCACAGATACGCAGTATTTT.

The CDR3 coding sequence is TGTGCCAGCAGCTCCCCGGAGGGGCCTAGTTTAGATACGCAGTATTTT. Its translation is CASSSPEGPSLDTQYF. This chain links TRBV7-2 with TRBJ2-3; D is perhaps TRBD2 (6 bases). This CDR3 spans 16 amino acids. CDR1 and CDR2 from the germline V gene are SGHTA and FQGNSA. The ends were cut back, 4 bases at V and 5 bases at J, with 19 bases in the middle.

This chain uses TRBV20-1 with TRBJ1-2, with no clear D. Looked up from germline, CDR1 is DFQATT and CDR2 is SNEGSKA (reference sequence). The germline V and J ends were trimmed by 1 base and 6 bases, with 21 bases remaining between them. The CDR3 totals 16 residues. CDR3 loop: CSARAGTRYSVDGYTF. The CDR3, as DNA: TGCAGTGCTAGAGCGGGAACCAGGTACAGCGTGGATGGCTACACCTTC.

This clonotype was counted many times. The chain links TRBV12-3 or TRBV12-4 to TRBJ2-5, with TRBD1 matching over 8 bases. CDR3 length: 14 residues. The V gene end was trimmed by 6 bases and the J gene end by 6 bases; junction bases not matched to a gene: 9. The CDR3 DNA sequence: TGTGCCAGCAGAAACGAAGACAGGGGAAAGACCCAGTACTTC. It codes for CASRNEDRGKTQYF.